The clone carrying this TCR beta chain appeared a few times. The control participants were healthy donors, and these controls were matched with respect to both age and sex. Negative isolation was applied to CD8+ and CD4+ T cells, and FACS enrichment was applied to TEMRA cells. This entry is derived from a study of CD8 T cells in Susac syndrome. Random hexamers were used to reverse transcribe an amount of about 0.45 to 1 ug RNA. TCR beta CDR3 was amplified by immunoSEQ multiplex PCR. This amplification extended across 54 Vbeta and 13 Jbeta segments. TCRdb itself ran the immunoSEQ multiplex PCR reads through MiXCR, one entry per CDR3 protein. This sample has more than 150,000 distinct CDR3 sequences, with around 90% found just once. V dropped 7 bases and J dropped 0 bases, with 10 bases sitting between them. The CDR3 has 12 amino acids. Germline V gene lookup returns CDR1 SQVTM and CDR2 ANQGSEA.

The chain couples TRBV29-1 to TRBJ2-7, with D possibly TRBD1 on 6 matching bases. The TCR was taken from a human donor in good health. Sequenced sample: CD4+ T cells from PBMCs. DNA for the CDR3: TGCAGCGCCGAGGACAGCTCCTACGAGCAGTACTTC. Its translation: CSAEDSSYEQYF.